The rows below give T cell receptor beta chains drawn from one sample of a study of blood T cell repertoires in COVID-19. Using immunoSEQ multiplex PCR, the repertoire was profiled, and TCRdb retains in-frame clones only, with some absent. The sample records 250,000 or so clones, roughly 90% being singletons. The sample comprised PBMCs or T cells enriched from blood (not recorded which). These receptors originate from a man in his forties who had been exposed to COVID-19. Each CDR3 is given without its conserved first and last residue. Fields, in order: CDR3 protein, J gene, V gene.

ASSQDFRVTGNTIY	TRBJ1-3	TRBV4-2
ASRRGGGTSYEQY	TRBJ2-7	TRBV5-4
ASSLVGTGLYGYT	TRBJ1-2	TRBV5-4
ASSQVLGIDEQY	TRBJ2-7	TRBV4-3
AWQADSSYEQY	TRBJ2-7	TRBV30
ASSLVDGKLF	TRBJ1-4	TRBV7-2
ASSLELAGAINTDTQY	TRBJ2-3	TRBV7-6
ASSELGAQGTEAF	TRBJ1-1	TRBV19
ASSRTDSGEQY	TRBJ2-7	TRBV9
ASSRQGNNEQF	TRBJ2-1	TRBV27
ASSLDGQGGTEAF	TRBJ1-1	TRBV7-3
ATSDGTGERGNQPQH	TRBJ1-5	TRBV24-1
ASSHRRSYGYT	TRBJ1-2	TRBV14
ASGHPPAA	TRBJ1-2	TRBV6-2/TRBV6-3
ASSLTRTGELF	TRBJ2-2	TRBV7-3
ASSQEAFASGRPRSYNEQF	TRBJ2-1	TRBV14
ASKGHTYEQY	TRBJ2-7	TRBV5-6
ASSLELAGNEQF	TRBJ2-1	TRBV7-9
ASSRGLAQETQY	TRBJ2-5	TRBV19
ASRPEGGRRADTQY	TRBJ2-3	TRBV7-9
AWRRQGASETQY	TRBJ2-5	TRBV30